One TCR beta chain is described in this entry. The data belong to a study of blood T cell repertoires in COVID-19. Measured with immunoSEQ multiplex PCR; TCRdb has only the in-frame clones, and not every one. The table includes hundreds of thousands of clones, around 88% detected once. This CDR3 is built from 14 residues. Germline values: CDR1 SGHNT, CDR2 YENEEA. V was pared by 5 bases and J by 4 bases, with 8 bases of the junction left unmatched. The sequence came from a woman between 40 and 55 years old with acute COVID-19. The rearrangement joins TRBV11-3 to TRBJ2-7, with 7 bases lining up with TRBD1. The sample consisted of PBMCs or T cells enriched from blood (not recorded which). The CDR3 DNA reads TGTGCCAGCAGCCTTCGGACAGGCTTATACGAGCAGTACTTC. Protein sequence: CASSLRTGLYEQYF.